This T cell receptor (beta chain) appears in the sequencing data of a study of cytomegalovirus exposure and HLA in healthy donors. Germline CDR1 reads MGHRA; CDR2 reads YSYEKL. Trimming left V 3 bases short and J 8 bases short, with 16 bases between. The CDR3 is 15 amino acids. The PCR employed 60 Vbeta primers together with 13 Jbeta primers. The method was immunoSEQ multiplex PCR; TCRdb's version includes in-frame clones alone and lacks a portion of them. The sample has some 200,000 clones, roughly 90% seen once. Material for sequencing was PBMCs. The V and J genes are TRBV4-1 and TRBJ2-2; D is perhaps TRBD2 (6 bases). The receptor was isolated from a woman between 18 and 30 years old in good health and CMV-seronegative. CDR3 in DNA: TGCGCCAGCAGCCAGACTAGGAGTCGGCGGGGGGAGCTGTTTTTT. The encoded protein is CASSQTRSRRGELFF.